A selection of T cell receptor beta chains follows, all from one sample in a study of identical twins. A single record per CDR3 protein comes from TCRdb applying MiXCR to the 5' RACE reads. The sample yields nearly 250,000 distinct CDR3 sequences, about 7% seen once. The data also belong to a second study, concerning yellow fever vaccine responses in identical twins.

The sequenced material came from memory (CD45RO+) T cells sorted from blood. These TCRs come from a woman between 18 and 29 years old in good health. Both conserved end residues are part of each CDR3. The order of the fields is J gene, V gene, CDR3 protein.

J: TRBJ2-5
V: TRBV5-6
CDR3: CASSFVNAYQETQYF

J: TRBJ1-2
V: TRBV12-3/TRBV12-4
CDR3: CASSPTGTGGRANYGYTF

J: TRBJ2-3
V: TRBV24-1
CDR3: CATSDFVKGTDTQYF

J: TRBJ2-1
V: TRBV28
CDR3: CASSRLAGGDNEQFF

J: TRBJ2-1
V: TRBV4-2
CDR3: CASSPNPTSYNEQFF

J: TRBJ2-6
V: TRBV6-1
CDR3: CASSESAGGGRSVLTF

J: TRBJ1-6
V: TRBV7-8
CDR3: CASSLVGGGPGNSPLHF

J: TRBJ2-7
V: TRBV7-3
CDR3: CASSLTASGSASYEQYF

J: TRBJ2-1
V: TRBV9
CDR3: CASSVEPGGIYNEQFF

J: TRBJ2-2
V: TRBV27
CDR3: CASSQLGAGELFF

J: TRBJ2-5
V: TRBV12-3/TRBV12-4
CDR3: CASGSSGRQETQYF

J: TRBJ1-2
V: TRBV28
CDR3: CASSRTGGSGYTF

J: TRBJ1-5
V: TRBV6-5
CDR3: CASSYITDNQPQHF

J: TRBJ2-2
V: TRBV7-2
CDR3: CASSPIGPGGNTGELFF

J: TRBJ1-5
V: TRBV12-3/TRBV12-4
CDR3: CASSFGQGSQPQHF

J: TRBJ1-4
V: TRBV4-2
CDR3: CASSSKSGDGNEKLFF

J: TRBJ1-4
V: TRBV3-1
CDR3: CASTRVKWANEKLFF